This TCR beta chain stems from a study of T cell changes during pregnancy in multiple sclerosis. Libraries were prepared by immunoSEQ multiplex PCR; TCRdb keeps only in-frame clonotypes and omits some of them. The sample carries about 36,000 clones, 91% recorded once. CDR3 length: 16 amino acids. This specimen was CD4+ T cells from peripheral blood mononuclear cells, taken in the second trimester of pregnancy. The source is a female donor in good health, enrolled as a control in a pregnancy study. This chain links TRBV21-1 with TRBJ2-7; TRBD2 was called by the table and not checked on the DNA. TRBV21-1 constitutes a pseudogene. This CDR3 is CASSEDLRNGYYEQYF. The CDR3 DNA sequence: TGTGCCAGCAGCGAGGACTTAAGGAACGGTTATTACGAGCAGTACTTC.